These T cell receptor beta chains were read from a single sample in a study of CD8+ T cells in alopecia areata. Clones were sequenced by immunoSEQ multiplex PCR, and TCRdb holds only the in-frame ones, with some missing. The profile shows approximately 150,000 clones, roughly 44% of them singletons. The source material was CD4+ T cells sorted from blood. These receptors all come from a human donor with alopecia areata. The CDR3 runs from the conserved cysteine through the conserved F or W. The D gene is left open where the match is weak. Only some rows state a clone size, as once, few, many or a class for expanded clones.

j_call v_call clone_size d_call cdr3_nt cdr3_aa
TRBJ2-3 TRBV28 NA TRBD1 TGTGCCAGCAGAAGATCGGGACAGAACACAGATACGCAGTATTTT CASRRSGQNTDTQYF
TRBJ2-1 TRBV5-1 NA NA TGCGCCAGCAGCTCAAGCGCGGAACCCTACAATGAGCAGTTCTTC CASSSSAEPYNEQFF
TRBJ2-1 TRBV29-1 NA TRBD2 TGCAGCGTAACCACTAGCGGAGCCTACAATGAGCAGTTCTTC CSVTTSGAYNEQFF
TRBJ2-5 TRBV29-1 NA TRBD2 TGCAGCGTCGCGGGACTAGCGGGAGGGCCTTCCCAGTACTTC CSVAGLAGGPSQYF
TRBJ1-1 TRBV27 NA NA TGTGCCAGCAGTTTCGATCCGGGGACCAAAATCCATGAAGCTTTCTTT CASSFDPGTKIHEAFF
TRBJ2-3 TRBV28 NA TRBD1 TGTGCCAGCAGTGCGAACAGGGGGGCAGATACGCAGTATTTT CASSANRGADTQYF
TRBJ1-2 TRBV29-1 NA TRBD1 TGCAGCGTTGTTGGTCCCGGGTCGGGACAGGGGGAAGGTGGCTACACCTTC CSVVGPGSGQGEGGYTF
TRBJ2-1 TRBV29-1 NA TRBD2 TGCAGCGTTGAAGGTCTGGTAGCGGGAGCTAATTACAATGAGCAGTTCTTC CSVEGLVAGANYNEQFF
TRBJ2-2 TRBV27 NA TRBD2 TGTGCCAGCAGCCCCTGGGGGGGCGGGGAGCTGTTTTTT CASSPWGGGELFF
TRBJ2-4 TRBV7-8 NA NA TGTGCCAGCAGCTTAGAGGGCCTAGCCAAAAACATTCAGTACTTC CASSLEGLAKNIQYF
TRBJ2-6 TRBV7-2 few NA TGTGCCAGCAGCCACGGTTGGGCTGGGGCCAACGTCCTGACTTTC CASSHGWAGANVLTF
TRBJ2-7 TRBV5-1 few TRBD2 TGCGCCAGCAGCTTGGCCGAGGGACTAGCGGGGGCCTACGAGCAGTACTTC CASSLAEGLAGAYEQYF
TRBJ2-7 TRBV7-2 NA TRBD2 TGTGCCAGCAGCTTAGTCCATACTAGCGGGGCTTCCTACGAGCAGTACTTC CASSLVHTSGASYEQYF
TRBJ2-1 TRBV29-1 NA NA TGCAGCGTTGTCGCTGATAGACCCGGCTCCTACAATGAGCAGTTCTTC CSVVADRPGSYNEQFF
TRBJ2-7 TRBV6-1 NA TRBD2 TGTGCCAGCAGTGAAGTCGGAGGGGCTCTAGCGGGAGGTATCAAGCAGTACTTC CASSEVGGALAGGIKQYF
TRBJ1-1 TRBV27 NA NA TGTGCCAGCCGGGGATGGGGCACTGAAGCTTTCTTT CASRGWGTEAFF
TRBJ1-3 TRBV29-1 once TRBD1 TGCAGCGTCTCGTCCTCAGGGGGCTCCCCTGGAAACACCATATATTTT CSVSSSGGSPGNTIYF
TRBJ2-7 TRBV29-1 NA NA TGCAGCGCTAAAAAGGACGCTCTCATTGGGGAGCAGTACTTC CSAKKDALIGEQYF
TRBJ2-1 TRBV11-2 NA TRBD2 TGTGCCAGCAGCTTAGTCGTAGCGGGCGGTGAGCAGTTCTTC CASSLVVAGGEQFF
TRBJ1-2 TRBV6-5 few NA TGTGCCAGCAGTTACTCGGACTGGCGCTATGGCTACACCTTC CASSYSDWRYGYTF
TRBJ2-7 TRBV5-6 NA NA TGTGCCAGCAGCTTGAGTGATGTAGGGATCCACGAGCAGTACTTC CASSLSDVGIHEQYF
TRBJ2-3 TRBV30 NA NA TGTGCCTGGAGATTGTCAGTTTTGGCAGATACGCAGTATTTT CAWRLSVLADTQYF
TRBJ1-5 TRBV27 NA NA TGTGCCAGCAGTTTATTGGGGGACCAGCCCCAGCATTTT CASSLLGDQPQHF
TRBJ1-2 TRBV4-1 once NA TGCGCCAGCAGCCAAGAATCGGGGAGGGACTATGGCTACACCTTC CASSQESGRDYGYTF
TRBJ2-7 TRBV4-1 NA NA TGCGCCAGCAGCCAAGCCCCAGGGTTCGAGCAGTACTTC CASSQAPGFEQYF
TRBJ2-1 TRBV7-3 few TRBD2 TGTGCCAGCAGCCCTTCGGGACTAGCGGGTGACAATGAGCAGTTCTTC CASSPSGLAGDNEQFF
TRBJ2-1 TRBV4-1 NA TRBD2 TGCGCCAGCAGCCAGATCCATCGCGGGAGGGAATCCTACAATGAGCAGTTCTTC CASSQIHRGRESYNEQFF
TRBJ2-7 TRBV27 NA NA TGTGCCAGCAGTTCTCCCTATAGGTACGAGCAGTACTTC CASSSPYRYEQYF
TRBJ2-1 TRBV28 NA TRBD2 TGTGCCACTCGAGGGACTAGCGGGAGTCGCCTTCGTAATGAGCAGTTCTTC CATRGTSGSRLRNEQFF
TRBJ2-2 TRBV5-1 NA TRBD2 TGCGCCAGCAGCTTGTTTACAGCGGGAGAAGGGGGAGCGCTGTTTTTT CASSLFTAGEGGALFF
TRBJ2-5 TRBV27 few NA TGTGCCAGCAGTCCCCGTCTGTGGGAGACCCAGTACTTC CASSPRLWETQYF
TRBJ2-5 TRBV28 NA NA TGTGCCAGCAGCCATTGGGTAGGCGTGACAGAAGAGACCCAGTACTTC CASSHWVGVTEETQYF
TRBJ2-1 TRBV7-3 NA NA TGTGCCAGCAGCGGCTCCGGGACACGCTACAATGAGCAGTTCTTC CASSGSGTRYNEQFF
TRBJ2-6 TRBV2 few TRBD1 TGTGCCAGCGAATGGACAGGGGGCGCTCGGCCCGTCCTGACTTTC CASEWTGGARPVLTF
TRBJ2-1 TRBV28 few NA TGTGCCAGCAGTTCGACCGGGTGGAATGAGCAGTTCTTC CASSSTGWNEQFF
TRBJ2-1 TRBV30 NA TRBD2 TGTGCCTGCACCTCCGGTTGGACTAGCGGCTATCTTTCCTACAATGAGCAGTTCTTC CACTSGWTSGYLSYNEQFF
TRBJ2-5 TRBV29-1 NA NA TGCAGCGTTAGACTGTACGAGGAGACCCAGTACTTC CSVRLYEETQYF
TRBJ1-2 TRBV6-5 few NA TGTGCCAGCATTGGCCCGGGCCGAGGGAGATATGGCTACACCTTC CASIGPGRGRYGYTF
TRBJ2-1 TRBV4-1 NA NA TGCGCCAGCAGCCGGGCTGGTGAGCAGTTCTTC CASSRAGEQFF
TRBJ2-1 TRBV15 NA NA TGTGCCACCAGGGGCCCACAGGGAGTCGGCAATGAGCAGTTCTTC CATRGPQGVGNEQFF
TRBJ2-5 TRBV5-6 NA NA TGTGCCAGCAGCCTCCGCGGGGCTGAGACCCAGTACTTC CASSLRGAETQYF
TRBJ2-1 TRBV4-1 NA NA TGCGCCAGCAGCCAAGATCGTGGGGGAGACCATCACAATGAGCAGTTCTTC CASSQDRGGDHHNEQFF
TRBJ1-2 TRBV29-1 NA NA TGCAGCGTTGAGGCCAACGACCAGGGCTACACCTTC CSVEANDQGYTF
TRBJ2-7 TRBV7-2 NA NA TGTGCCAGCAGCTTATACTCCTACGAGCAGTACTTC CASSLYSYEQYF
TRBJ1-1 TRBV25-1 NA NA TGTGCCAGCAGTCTACTCTCTGGGGCGGTATCAAAAGCTTTCTTT CASSLLSGAVSKAFF
TRBJ2-1 TRBV5-4 few TRBD2 TGTGCCAGCGGCGAAACTAGCGGGGCCTACAATGAGCAGTTCTTC CASGETSGAYNEQFF
TRBJ2-5 TRBV29-1 NA NA TGCAGCGTTGAAACAGTCGGCGTTGAGACCCAGTACTTC CSVETVGVETQYF